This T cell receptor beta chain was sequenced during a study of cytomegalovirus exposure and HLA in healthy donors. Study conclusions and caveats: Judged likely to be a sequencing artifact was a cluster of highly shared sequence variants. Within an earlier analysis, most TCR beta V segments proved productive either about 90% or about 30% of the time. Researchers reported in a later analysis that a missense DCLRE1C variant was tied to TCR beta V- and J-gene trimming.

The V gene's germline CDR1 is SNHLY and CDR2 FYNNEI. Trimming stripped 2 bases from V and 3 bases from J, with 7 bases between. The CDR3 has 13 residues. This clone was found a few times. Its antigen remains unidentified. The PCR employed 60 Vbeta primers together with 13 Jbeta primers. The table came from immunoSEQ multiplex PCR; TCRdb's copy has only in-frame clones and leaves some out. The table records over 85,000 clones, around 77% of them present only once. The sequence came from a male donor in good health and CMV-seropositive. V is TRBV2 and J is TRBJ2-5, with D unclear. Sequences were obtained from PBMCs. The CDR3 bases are TGTGCCAGCAGTGAACGGCAGGAAGAGACCCAGTACTTC. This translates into CASSERQEETQYF.